The 25 T cell receptor beta chains in this list originate from one sample, sequenced in a study of T cell responses to AZD1222 COVID-19 vaccine. Sequencing used immunoSEQ multiplex PCR; TCRdb keeps in-frame clones, though not all of them. The table records roughly 80,000 clones, approximately 90% of them present only once. Sample: peripheral blood, taken on day 0 of MenACWY control vaccination. The receptor source for this set is an adult in good health.

This clone showed up just once. The gene calls are TRBV29-1 and TRBJ2-1, with D perhaps TRBD1 (5 bases). The CDR3 runs 11 residues. Trimming shortened V by 6 bases and J by 9 bases, and 12 bases separated the two germline ends. Germline-derived CDR1 and CDR2 are SQVTM and ANQGSEA. This chain's CDR3 is CSVMIGAEQFF. CDR3 nucleotides: TGCAGCGTCATGATTGGGGCTGAGCAGTTCTTC.

This chain uses TRBV5-6 with TRBJ1-2; D possibly corresponds to TRBD1 (5 bases). This CDR3 comprises 13 residues. The V gene's germline CDR1 is SGHDT and CDR2 YYEEEE. Trimming removed 1 base from V and 3 bases from J, with 7 bases in between. The CDR3 DNA follows: TGTGCCAGCAGCTTGCGGGGGGACTATGGCTACACCTTC. Translating gives CASSLRGDYGYTF.

This sequence joins TRBV19 and TRBJ2-7; 8 bases are shared with TRBD1. Germline V gene sequence: CDR1 LNHDA, CDR2 SQIVND (reference sequence). Trimming took 6 bases from V and 6 from J; bases not matched to a gene: 4. The CDR3 extends over 12 amino acids. The CDR3 DNA is TGTGCCAGTAGCAGGGGGCTTGGCGAGCAGTACTTC. Translating gives CASSRGLGEQYF. Variable domain in full (rest from reference TRBV19 and TRBJ2-7): DGGITQSPKYLFRKEGQNVTLSCEQNLNHDAMYWYRQDPGQGLRLIYYSQIVNDFQKGDIAEGYSVSREKKESFPLTVTSAQKNPTAFYLCASSRGLGEQYFGPGTRLTVT.

On this clone: The junction and the germline gene differ at one end; a read error may be behind it. The V gene is TRBV28, the J gene TRBJ2-7, with a tentative D call TRBD1 (5 bases). This CDR3 contains 10 residues. CDR1 MDHEN and CDR2 SYDVKM come from the germline V gene. DNA for the CDR3: TGTGCCAGCAGTTCAGGGCCAGTTTGGTTC. Its protein is CASSSGPVWF.

The V call is TRBV6-4, the J call TRBJ2-7; 9 nucleotides align to TRBD2. The CDR3 sequence is 16 residues long. Germline V lookup: CDR1 MRHNA, CDR2 SNTAGT. Trimming took 6 bases from V and 6 from J; bases not matched to a gene: 15. The CDR3 protein is CASSPRVGTSPGEQYF. The CDR3 DNA follows: TGTGCCAGCAGCCCCCGGGTCGGGACTAGCCCGGGCGAGCAGTACTTC.

The V and J genes are TRBV9 and TRBJ2-7; D might be TRBD1 (5 bases). Trimming left V 0 bases short and J 5 bases short, with 12 bases between. In germline, CDR1 is SGDLS, CDR2 YYNGEE. The CDR3 runs to 14 residues. The CDR3 reads CASSVGQGIHEQYF. Here the CDR3 DNA reads TGTGCCAGCAGCGTAGGGCAGGGAATCCACGAGCAGTACTTC.

The chain recombines TRBV7-8 with TRBJ1-4; D call uncertain. Germline-derived CDR1 and CDR2 are SGHVS and FQNEAQ. Deletions cut 1 base from V and 0 bases from J, with 15 bases between. This CDR3 is built from 18 residues. CDR3 in DNA: TGTGCCAGCAGCTTAGAGATATGGGCTGATACAACTAATGAAAAACTGTTTTTT. Its translation is CASSLEIWADTTNEKLFF.

The table lists this clone with a count of one. The CDR3, as DNA: TGTGCTGCGTCGAGGGACGGGCGCGTCACTGAAGCTTTCTTT. It specifies CAASRDGRVTEAFF. The V call is TRBV27, the J call TRBJ1-1, with D possibly being TRBD1 (5 bases). Germline lookup yields CDR1 MNHEY and CDR2 SMNVEV (reference sequence). This CDR3 spans 14 amino acids.

V usage is TRBV11-2 and J usage is TRBJ2-7, with 7 bases lining up with TRBD1. Germline V lookup: CDR1 SGHAT, CDR2 FQNNGV. After removal of 1 base from V and 2 bases from J, the junction contained 2 bases not matched to a gene. CDR3 length equals 14 residues. The CDR3 sequence is CASSLAGTAYEQYF. CDR3 nucleotide sequence: TGTGCCAGCAGCTTAGCCGGGACAGCCTACGAGCAGTACTTC. The full variable domain, rest sourced from reference TRBV11-2 and TRBJ2-7, is EAGVAQSPRYKIIEKRQSVAFWCNPISGHATLYWYQQILGQGPKLLIQFQNNGVVDDSQLPKDRFSAERLKGVDSTLKIQPAKLEDSAVYLCASSLAGTAYEQYFGPGTRLTVT.

The CDR3, as DNA: TGTGCCAGTAGTATCGAATACCCCACGCCCGCCAGCGGGACGTCCCCAGATACGCAGTATTTT. Translation: CASSIEYPTPASGTSPDTQYF. This chain joins TRBV19 and TRBJ2-3; 7 bases map to TRBD2. CDR3 size: 21 residues. Germline assignment: CDR1 LNHDA and CDR2 SQIVND (reference sequence). Trimming at V came to 3 bases and at J to 4 bases, leaving 25 bases not matched to a gene. Full variable domain (missing parts from reference TRBV19 and TRBJ2-3): DGGITQSPKYLFRKEGQNVTLSCEQNLNHDAMYWYRQDPGQGLRLIYYSQIVNDFQKGDIAEGYSVSREKKESFPLTVTSAQKNPTAFYLCASSIEYPTPASGTSPDTQYFGPGTRLTVL.

This clone was detected only a few times. The rearrangement links TRBV10-1 to TRBJ2-7, with D possibly TRBD2 on 6 matching bases. The CDR3 extends over 13 amino acids. Germline CDR1 WNHNN, CDR2 SYGVQD (reference sequence). V was clipped by 4 bases and J by 1 base, with 8 bases between them. As DNA, the CDR3 is TGCGCCAGCAGTGGGGACTCTTCCTACGAGCAGTACTTC. This sequence encodes CASSGDSSYEQYF.

The chain links TRBV18 to TRBJ1-1; a possible D gene is TRBD1 (5 bases). There are 14 residues in the CDR3. With 8 bases removed from V and 2 bases from J, the gap between germline ends came to 15 bases. Germline assignment: CDR1 KGHSH and CDR2 LQKENI. The CDR3 sequence: CASAPWGINTEAFF. CDR3 bases: TGTGCCAGCGCCCCGTGGGGGATCAACACTGAAGCTTTCTTT.

J is TRBJ2-1 and V is TRBV19; D gene unclear. The V end was cut by 7 bases, the J end by 7 bases, with 14 bases between. CDR3 size: 13 residues. Germline CDR1 LNHDA, CDR2 SQIVND (reference sequence). CDR3 sequence reads: CASTHFLGNEQFF. The CDR3 nucleotides read TGTGCCAGTACGCACTTCCTCGGGAATGAGCAGTTCTTC.

The chain employs TRBV28 and TRBJ1-1; unclear D gene. The length of the CDR3 is 10 residues. The V end lost 5 bases, the J end lost 11 bases, and 9 bases lay between the germline ends. Germline assignment: CDR1 MDHEN and CDR2 SYDVKM. CDR3 DNA sequence: TGTGCCAGCAGTCATGGACGGGCTTTCTTT. It specifies CASSHGRAFF. The full variable domain, its missing parts supplied by reference TRBV28 and TRBJ1-1, is DVKVTQSSRYLVKRTGEKVFLECVQDMDHENMFWYRQDPGLGLRLIYFSYDVKMKEKGDIPEGYSVSREKKERFSLILESASTNQTSMYLCASSHGRAFFGQGTRLTVV.

The chain has TRBV24-1 and TRBJ1-2; weak D call: TRBD1 (5 bases). V lost 9 bases and J 0 bases, leaving 19 bases between the germline ends. The CDR3 spans 16 residues. Germline CDR1 reads KGHDR; CDR2 reads SFDVKD. CDR3 sequence reads: CATSYVVGGANYGYTF. The CDR3 coding sequence is TGTGCCACCTCCTATGTTGTGGGGGGAGCTAACTATGGCTACACCTTC.

The genes are TRBV29-1 and TRBJ2-7, with 7 bases aligning to TRBD2. The CDR3 sequence is 11 residues long. CDR1 is SQVTM and CDR2 is ANQGSEA in the germline V gene. V trimming: 2 bases; J trimming: 6 bases; junction bases outside the gene matches: 1. The chain's CDR3 is CSVESGAEQYF. For the CDR3, the DNA is TGCAGCGTTGAAAGCGGGGCCGAGCAGTACTTC.

The gene calls are TRBV18 and TRBJ2-2; a weak D match, TRBD1 (6 bases). Germline assignment: CDR1 KGHSH and CDR2 LQKENI. Trimming removed 4 bases from V and 6 bases from J, with 12 bases in between. The CDR3 loop spans 14 amino acids. CDR3 DNA: TGTGCCAGCTCACGTACACAGGGTCCCGGGGAGCTGTTTTTT. As protein: CASSRTQGPGELFF.

This clone was counted once. This rearrangement joins TRBV5-1 to TRBJ2-1; 12 positions match TRBD2. Germline V gives CDR1 SGHRS, CDR2 YFSETQ. The CDR3 spans 15 residues. Unmatched junction bases numbered 4, after V lost 4 bases and J lost 5 bases. The CDR3 DNA sequence: TGCGCCAGCAGCCGACTAGCGGGAGTAGACAATGAGCAGTTCTTC. This codes for CASSRLAGVDNEQFF. Full variable domain (remainder filled in from reference TRBV5-1 and TRBJ2-1): KAGVTQTPRYLIKTRGQQVTLSCSPISGHRSVSWYQQTPGQGLQFLFEYFSETQRNKGNFPGRFSGRQFSNSRSEMNVSTLELGDSALYLCASSRLAGVDNEQFFGPGTRLTVL.

The chain links TRBV21-1 to TRBJ2-5; the tabulated D call, TRBD2, remains unverified against the DNA. TRBV21-1 is an annotated pseudogene. CDR3 length: 19 residues. As DNA, the CDR3 is TGTGCCAGCGGGGTCGGGGTTCTAGGACTAGCGGGAGCGGGGGAGACCCAGTACTTC. It codes for CASGVGVLGLAGAGETQYF.

The J gene is TRBJ2-7, the V gene TRBV5-6, with D possibly being TRBD2 (6 bases). The V end lost 3 bases, the J end lost 1 base, and 14 bases lay between the germline ends. CDR1 SGHDT and CDR2 YYEEEE come from the germline V gene. The CDR3 contains 15 residues. The CDR3 is CASSWIRDSSYEQYF. The CDR3 DNA is TGTGCCAGCAGCTGGATCCGGGACTCTTCCTACGAGCAGTACTTC.

V and J are TRBV7-9 and TRBJ2-2, with D perhaps assigned TRBD1 or TRBD2 (5 bases each). Deletions cut 7 bases from V and 0 bases from J, with 12 bases between. This CDR3 comprises 15 residues. Germline V gene sequence: CDR1 SEHNR, CDR2 FQNEAQ (reference sequence). DNA for the CDR3: TGTGCCAGCACCATCGGGGCGTCGAACACCGGGGAGCTGTTTTTT. Its protein product is CASTIGASNTGELFF.

This chain connects TRBV2 to TRBJ2-5; D tentatively reads TRBD1 or TRBD2 (5 bases each). CDR1 and CDR2 from the germline V gene are SNHLY and FYNNEI. Trimming removed 4 bases from V and 5 bases from J, with 17 bases in between. The CDR3 length is 15 residues. CDR3 residues: CASSVGQPGGETQYF. CDR3 DNA sequence: TGTGCCAGCAGTGTGGGGCAGCCCGGCGGGGAGACCCAGTACTTC.

The rearrangement uses TRBV6-6 and TRBJ1-5; D uncertain. The CDR3 spans 12 residues. Trimming shortened V by 8 bases and J by 5 bases, and 10 bases separated the two germline ends. From germline, CDR1 is MNHNY and CDR2 SVGAGI (reference sequence). CDR3 sequence reads: CASGPLYQPQHF. Written as DNA, the CDR3 is TGTGCCAGCGGCCCCCTATATCAGCCCCAGCATTTT.

As to this clone: At the DNA level, this CDR3 is encoded by other sequences in the same sample as well. V usage is TRBV7-2 and J usage is TRBJ1-1, with D possibly matching TRBD1 (6 bases). V lost 3 bases to trimming and J lost 5 bases, with 16 bases between them. CDR1 and CDR2 (germline): SGHTA, FQGNSA. The CDR3 spans 15 residues. Written as DNA, the CDR3 is TGTGCCAGCAGCTTGGGAGGGGCGGGGGCTACTGAAGCTTTCTTT. As protein: CASSLGGAGATEAFF.

V and J are TRBV29-1 and TRBJ1-3; D is undetermined. The CDR3 contains 13 residues. CDR1 is SQVTM and CDR2 is ANQGSEA in the germline V gene. V was trimmed by 4 bases and J by 0 bases, leaving 7 bases between them. The CDR3 coding sequence is TGCAGCGTTGTTACCAACTCTGGAAACACCATATATTTT. As protein: CSVVTNSGNTIYF.